One sample yielded the 8 T cell receptor beta chains listed below, sequenced in a study of response to subunit inactivated influenza vaccine. TCRdb recomputed calls from the RT-PCR reads with MiXCR, one row per CDR3 protein. The data show hundreds of thousands of distinct CDR3 sequences, about 17% seen once. The material was CD4+ T cells sorted from PBMCs, obtained less than 30 months after vaccination. These receptors were collected from a man aged 45-69 years who received an inactivated influenza vaccine.

This clonotype has ten or more counts. V gene TRBV6-2 or TRBV6-3 combines with J gene TRBJ2-1; 8 bases are shared with TRBD2. Unmatched junction bases numbered 14, after V lost 6 bases and J lost 4 bases. The CDR3 totals 17 residues. In germline, CDR1 is MNHEY, CDR2 SVGEGT. CDR3 in DNA: TGTGCCAGCAGCCGCGGGTGGAGCGGGGGTATTTACAATGAGCAGTTCTTC. Translation gives CASSRGWSGGIYNEQFF.

This clonotype has only a few counts. The chain is built from TRBV7-9 and TRBJ2-7; D tentatively reads TRBD1 or TRBD2 (5 bases each). The V and J ends lost 0 bases and 5 bases respectively, with 11 bases between them. Per the germline V gene, CDR1 is SEHNR and CDR2 is FQNEAQ (reference sequence). This CDR3 has 14 residues. CDR3 DNA: TGTGCCAGCAGCTTAGCGGCAGGGAGAGACGAGCAGTACTTC. It is translated as CASSLAAGRDEQYF.

On this clonotype: Possible read error: a much larger clone is one base away. V usage is TRBV28 and J usage is TRBJ1-1, with D uncertain. Per germline, CDR1 MDHEN and CDR2 SYDVKM. The CDR3 consists of 18 residues. The CDR3 nucleotides are TGTGCCAGCAGTTTACTGCTCGGGCGGGCGCGGTCTAACACTGAAGCTTCCTTT. Protein sequence: CASSLLLGRARSNTEASF.

The chain joins TRBV18 to TRBJ2-3, with a possible D match to TRBD1 (6 bases). Germline CDR1 is KGHSH and CDR2 is LQKENI. V was trimmed by 6 bases and J by 5 bases, leaving 18 bases between them. CDR3 size: 15 residues. The CDR3 DNA is TGTGCCAGCTCGCCCAGCCCACTAGGGGGAGATACGCAGTATTTT. This translates into CASSPSPLGGDTQYF.

This rearrangement joins TRBV27 to TRBJ2-5; 10 nucleotides match TRBD1. The V gene end was trimmed by 6 bases and the J gene end by 6 bases; junction bases not matched to a gene: 7. Germline V gene sequence: CDR1 MNHEY, CDR2 SMNVEV (reference sequence). CDR3 length equals 14 residues. In nucleotides, the CDR3 is TGTGCCAGCAGAAGGGACAGGGGAACGAAGACCCAGTACTTC. Protein sequence: CASRRDRGTKTQYF.

The V call is TRBV5-1, the J call TRBJ2-5; the D gene is possibly TRBD2 (6 bases). The CDR3 length is 13 residues. The V gene's germline CDR1 is SGHRS and CDR2 YFSETQ. The V and J ends lost 5 bases and 5 bases respectively, with 13 bases between them. DNA of the CDR3: TGCGCCAGCAGACGAACCCGGGGGGAGACCCAGTACTTC. It codes for CASRRTRGETQYF.

The sample holds a few counts of this clonotype. J is TRBJ2-1 and V is TRBV12-3 or TRBV12-4; D is possibly TRBD1 or TRBD2 (7 bases each). This CDR3 region has 13 residues. The V end lost 6 bases, the J end lost 8 bases, and 14 bases lay between the germline ends. The CDR3 reads CASRQTGRDEQFF. The DNA for the CDR3 is TGTGCCAGCAGACAGACAGGGAGGGATGAGCAGTTCTTC.

There are a few counts of this clonotype. V and J are TRBV20-1 and TRBJ2-3; weak D call: TRBD1 (7 bases). CDR3 size: 13 residues. The germline V gene encodes CDR1 DFQATT and CDR2 SNEGSKA (reference sequence). V lost 5 bases and J lost 3, with 12 bases in between. The DNA of the CDR3 is TGCAGTGCTGGAGGGGGCCAGACAGATACGCAGTATTTT. Protein sequence: CSAGGGQTDTQYF.